This T cell receptor beta chain was sequenced in a study of T cell repertoires in cytomegalovirus infection. About the study: Recently described HLA-C-restricted plus well-studied HLA-B-restricted CMV epitopes were used. Both CMV infection and a matching HLA type were indicated by public TCR beta signatures.

Germline CDR1 and CDR2: MNHEY and SVGAGI. V was cut by 5 bases and J by 0 bases, with 11 bases left in between. The CDR3 spans 14 residues. Study outcomes and limitations: Dominating the ex vivo response were HLA-C-restricted CMV-specific TCR beta clonotypes. Cumulative public TCR beta family frequency identified carriers of CMV plus the relevant HLA.

For this clonotype: Its antigen is still unknown.

Each CDR3 protein is one row after TCRdb ran MiXCR on the reads. In the table there are about 920,000 distinct CDR3 sequences, around 32% of which are singletons. This sequence joins TRBV6-5 and TRBJ2-7; TRBD1 might be the D (6 bases). This clonotype was sampled from a human donor in good health (CMV status not recorded). Some clones in this sample may be carry-over from other donors' samples. Sequences were derived from cultured CD8+ T cells from PBMCs, sampled from culture after CMV antigen stimulation. CDR3 amino acids: CASSDGDTSYEQYF. CDR3 coding DNA: TGTGCCAGCAGTGATGGGGACACCTCCTACGAGCAGTACTTC.